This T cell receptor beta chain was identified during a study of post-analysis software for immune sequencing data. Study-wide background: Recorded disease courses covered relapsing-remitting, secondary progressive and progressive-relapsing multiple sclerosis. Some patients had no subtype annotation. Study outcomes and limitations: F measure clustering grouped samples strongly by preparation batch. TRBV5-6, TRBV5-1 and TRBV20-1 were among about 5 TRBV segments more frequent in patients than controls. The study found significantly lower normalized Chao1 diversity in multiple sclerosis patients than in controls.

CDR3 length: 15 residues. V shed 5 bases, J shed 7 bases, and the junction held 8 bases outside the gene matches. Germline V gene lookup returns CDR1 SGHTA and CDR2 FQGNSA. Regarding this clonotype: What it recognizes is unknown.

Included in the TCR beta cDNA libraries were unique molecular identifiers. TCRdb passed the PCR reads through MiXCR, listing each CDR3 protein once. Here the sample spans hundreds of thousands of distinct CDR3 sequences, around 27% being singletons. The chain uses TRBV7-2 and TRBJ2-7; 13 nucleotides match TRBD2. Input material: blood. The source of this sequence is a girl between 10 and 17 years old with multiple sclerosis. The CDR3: CASSPGTSGVREQYF. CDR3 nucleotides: TGTGCCAGCAGCCCCGGGACTAGCGGGGTGAGGGAGCAGTACTTC. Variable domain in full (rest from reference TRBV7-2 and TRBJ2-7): GAGVSQSPSNKVTEKGKDVELRCDPISGHTALYWYRQSLGQGLEFLIYFQGNSAPDKSGLPSDRFSAERTGGSVSTLTIQRTQQEDSAVYLCASSPGTSGVREQYFGPGTRLTVT.